Below are 15 T cell receptor beta chains sequenced from a single sample in a study of cytomegalovirus exposure and HLA in healthy donors. Profiling relied on immunoSEQ multiplex PCR, and the TCRdb table lists in-frame clones only, not all of them. The table records some 150,000 clones, roughly 86% of them present only once. The sample consisted of PBMCs. Source of these receptors: a man aged 18 to 29 in good health and CMV-seropositive.

The CDR3 spells CASSFAPQGLGEKLFF. CDR3 sequence (DNA): TGTGCCAGCAGCTTTGCCCCACAGGGTTTAGGGGAAAAACTGTTTTTT. This chain joins TRBV7-2 and TRBJ1-4; weak D call: TRBD1 (6 bases). This CDR3 comprises 16 residues. Germline-derived CDR1 and CDR2 are SGHTA and FQGNSA. Deletions cut 3 bases from V and 8 bases from J, with 19 bases between.

The rearrangement links TRBV13 to TRBJ2-7; 9 nucleotides align to TRBD1. The CDR3 contains 15 residues. Per the germline V gene, CDR1 is PRHDT and CDR2 is FYEKMQ (reference sequence). Germline trimming cut 5 bases from V and 6 bases from J; bases unmatched to any gene: 11. The CDR3 loop reads CASSGTGQGTGEQYF. The DNA for the CDR3 is TGTGCCAGCAGCGGGACGGGACAGGGAACTGGCGAGCAGTACTTC.

The rearrangement uses TRBV27 and TRBJ2-7; 9 bases line up with TRBD1. After removal of 7 bases from V and 1 base from J, the junction contained 5 bases not matched to a gene. The CDR3 contains 14 residues. CDR1 and CDR2 (germline): MNHEY, SMNVEV (reference sequence). Written as DNA, the CDR3 is TGTGCCAGCAACGACAGGGGGAGATCCTACGAGCAGTACTTC. Its protein product is CASNDRGRSYEQYF.

This rearrangement joins TRBV5-1 to TRBJ1-1; 12 bases align to TRBD1. V lost 8 bases, J lost 5 bases, and 4 bases stayed unmatched. The length of the CDR3 is 13 residues. Germline V lookup: CDR1 SGHRS, CDR2 YFSETQ. CDR3 DNA: TGCGCCAGTGGGACAGGGGGCCTTACTGAAGCTTTCTTT. The encoded protein is CASGTGGLTEAFF.

For the CDR3, the DNA is TGTGCCAGCAGTTCGGACAATGAGCAGTTCTTC. It specifies CASSSDNEQFF. The rearrangement uses TRBV28 and TRBJ2-1; no firm D call. CDR3 size: 11 residues. V was trimmed by 4 bases and J by 5 bases, leaving 3 bases between them. Germline CDR1 MDHEN, CDR2 SYDVKM.

A remark on this clone: Other DNA sequences within the sample encode an identical CDR3. The J gene is TRBJ1-1, the V gene TRBV4-1; maybe TRBD1 (5 bases). With 5 bases removed from V and 3 bases from J, the gap between germline ends came to 10 bases. The CDR3 totals 13 residues. Germline V CDR1 and CDR2: MGHRA, YSYEKL. In nucleotides, the CDR3 is TGCGCCAGCAGCAGGGGACTACACACTGAAGCTTTCTTT. Its translation is CASSRGLHTEAFF.

This rearrangement joins TRBV6-1 to TRBJ2-4, with D perhaps matching TRBD1 (5 bases). The CDR3 runs 15 residues. With 7 bases removed from V and 8 bases from J, the gap between germline ends came to 21 bases. From germline, CDR1 is MNHNS and CDR2 SASEGT. The CDR3 is CASNEVGPRGDIQYF. CDR3 in DNA: TGTGCCAGCAACGAAGTGGGGCCCCGCGGAGACATTCAGTACTTC.

A single count supports this clone. The chain has TRBV28 and TRBJ1-4, with 10 bases identical to TRBD1. The V and J ends lost 6 bases and 10 bases, in that order; junction bases with no gene match: 8. CDR3 length equals 14 residues. Germline V gene lookup returns CDR1 MDHEN and CDR2 SYDVKM. CDR3 coding DNA: TGTGCCAGCAGCAGCGGGACAGGGGCGGGAAAACTGTTTTTT. This sequence encodes CASSSGTGAGKLFF. The entire variable domain, with the rest obtained from reference TRBV28 and TRBJ1-4, is as follows: DVKVTQSSRYLVKRTGEKVFLECVQDMDHENMFWYRQDPGLGLRLIYFSYDVKMKEKGDIPEGYSVSREKKERFSLILESASTNQTSMYLCASSSGTGAGKLFFGSGTQLSVL.

V gene TRBV4-1 combines with J gene TRBJ1-5; unclear D gene. In germline, CDR1 is MGHRA, CDR2 YSYEKL. The ends were cut back, 1 base at V and 7 bases at J, with 8 bases in the middle. The CDR3 covers 13 residues. CDR3 bases: TGCGCCAGCAGCCAAGGTACGGGACAGCCCCAGCATTTT. Translated: CASSQGTGQPQHF.

In the case of this clone: The junction and the germline gene differ at one end; a read error may be behind it. CDR3 protein: CASSLESYNSPLHF. The CDR3 region has the DNA TGTGCCAGCAGCTTAGAGTCCTACAATTCACCCCTCCACTTT. V and J are TRBV7-9 and TRBJ1-6; D not certain. The germline V gene encodes CDR1 SEHNR and CDR2 FQNEAQ (reference sequence). This CDR3 has 14 amino acids.

The chain links TRBV5-1 to TRBJ2-3; TRBD2 aligns across 14 bases. CDR3 length: 17 amino acids. V shed 4 bases and J 5 bases; nucleotides not matched to a gene: 9. CDR1 SGHRS and CDR2 YFSETQ come from the germline V gene. CDR3 nucleotide sequence: TGCGCCAGCAGCACCGGGACTAGCGGGAGTTGGATAGATACGCAGTATTTT. Protein product: CASSTGTSGSWIDTQYF.

The chain employs TRBV9 and TRBJ2-5, with D possibly TRBD1 on 6 matching bases. V lost 5 bases to trimming and J lost 5 bases, with 19 bases between them. Looked up from germline, CDR1 is SGDLS and CDR2 is YYNGEE. The CDR3 length is 15 residues. As DNA, the CDR3 is TGTGCCAGCAGTGCCGACCCTGGGGGCGGTGAGACCCAGTACTTC. Amino acids: CASSADPGGGETQYF.

The table lists this clone with a few counts. The rearrangement links TRBV5-1 to TRBJ1-1; tentative D call: TRBD1 (5 bases). V lost 1 base to trimming and J lost 5 bases, with 9 bases between them. Germline assignment: CDR1 SGHRS and CDR2 YFSETQ. This CDR3 is 13 amino acids long. The CDR3: CASSLSQGTEAFF. The CDR3 region has the DNA TGCGCCAGCAGCTTGAGTCAGGGTACTGAAGCTTTCTTT.

The genes are TRBV6-1 and TRBJ2-5, with no clear D. V dropped 6 bases and J dropped 0 bases, with 8 bases sitting between them. The CDR3 covers 13 residues. Germline V gene data show CDR1 as MNHNS and CDR2 as SASEGT. This CDR3 is CASSRYNQETQYF. As DNA, the CDR3 is TGTGCCAGCAGCAGATACAACCAAGAGACCCAGTACTTC.

Only a few counts were recorded for this clone. The chain is built from TRBV19 and TRBJ1-1, with D maybe TRBD1 (6 bases). Trimming pared 7 bases from V and 3 bases from J, leaving 12 bases between. CDR1 is LNHDA, CDR2 SQIVND, per germline (reference sequence). The CDR3 is 13 amino acids. CDR3 in DNA: TGTGCCAGTAATCGGGGGGCCTACACTGAAGCTTTCTTT. Its protein product is CASNRGAYTEAFF. The variable domain in full, with the rest retrieved from reference TRBV19 and TRBJ1-1, is DGGITQSPKYLFRKEGQNVTLSCEQNLNHDAMYWYRQDPGQGLRLIYYSQIVNDFQKGDIAEGYSVSREKKESFPLTVTSAQKNPTAFYLCASNRGAYTEAFFGQGTRLTVV.